This T cell receptor beta chain was obtained from a study of radiotherapy plus CTLA-4 blockade in lung cancer. The study's findings and limits: How blood T cell clones changed early, along with interferon-beta, reportedly forecast response best.

Those with chemo-refractory metastatic non-small-cell lung cancer were treated with focal radiation combined with CTLA-4 blockade using ipilimumab. CDR3 length: 16 amino acids. Between the trimmed V and J ends, which lost 3 bases and 5 bases, there was a span of 17 bases. The method was immunoSEQ multiplex PCR; TCRdb's version includes in-frame clones alone and lacks a portion of them. There are tens of thousands of clones in the sample; more than 70% occur only once, and 11% lies in the top ten. In regard to this clone: Its antigen is as yet unknown.

V and J are TRBV23-1 and TRBJ1-5; D is perhaps TRBD1 (6 bases). TRBV23-1 is reported as an ORF; its role is uncertain. Material: peripheral blood, obtained from a patient treated with radiotherapy plus ipilimumab. This sequence was found in a human donor with non-small cell lung cancer who had stable disease on radiotherapy plus ipilimumab. CDR3 in DNA: TGCGCCAGCAGTCAGAACCCTAAGGACAGTTATCAGCCCCAGCATTTT. It codes for CASSQNPKDSYQPQHF.